This T cell receptor beta chain was captured in a study of cytomegalovirus exposure and HLA in healthy donors. The primer mix had 60 Vbeta and 13 Jbeta primers. The repertoire was sequenced with immunoSEQ multiplex PCR; TCRdb's copy has only in-frame clones and lacks some. Among some 180,000 clones listed, over 65% were seen once. Germline CDR1 reads KGHSH; CDR2 reads LQKENI. This CDR3 comprises 17 residues. Losses at the gene ends were 2 bases for V and 4 bases for J; bases not matched to a gene: 10. The chain carries TRBV18 and TRBJ2-1, with TRBD1 identical over 8 bases. The clonotype comes from a woman in her 30s in good health and CMV-seronegative. Specimen: PBMCs. CDR3 sequence (DNA): TGTGCCAGCTCACCAACGGGACAGGTGGGATTGTACAATGAGCAGTTCTTC. Translating gives CASSPTGQVGLYNEQFF.